This T cell receptor (beta chain) was observed in a study of blood T cell repertoires in COVID-19. Method: immunoSEQ multiplex PCR; TCRdb's copy keeps in-frame clones and lacks some. Among approximately 190,000 clones listed, about 88% were seen once. V was cut by 8 bases and J by 0 bases, with 14 bases left in between. The length of the CDR3 is 15 residues. From germline, CDR1 is MDHEN and CDR2 SYDVKM. J is TRBJ1-3 and V is TRBV28; a weak D match, TRBD1 (5 bases). This clonotype was obtained from a woman in her 40s who had recovered from COVID-19. Sequencing input: peripheral blood. The CDR3 protein is CASGGGGLSGNTIYF. For the CDR3, the DNA is TGTGCCAGCGGGGGAGGTGGACTCTCTGGAAACACCATATATTTT.